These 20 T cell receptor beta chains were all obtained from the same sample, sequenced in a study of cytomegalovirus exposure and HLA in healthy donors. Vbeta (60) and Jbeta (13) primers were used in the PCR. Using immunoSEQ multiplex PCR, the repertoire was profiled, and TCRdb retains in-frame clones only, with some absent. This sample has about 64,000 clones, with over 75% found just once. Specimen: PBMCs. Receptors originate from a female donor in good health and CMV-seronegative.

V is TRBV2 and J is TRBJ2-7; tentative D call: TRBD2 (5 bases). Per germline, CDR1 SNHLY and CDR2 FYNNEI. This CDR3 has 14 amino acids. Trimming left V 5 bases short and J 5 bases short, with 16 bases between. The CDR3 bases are TGTGCCAGCAGTCCCCTGGTCGGGAATAACGAGCAGTACTTC. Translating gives CASSPLVGNNEQYF. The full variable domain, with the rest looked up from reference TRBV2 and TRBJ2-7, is EPEVTQTPSHQVTQMGQEVILRCVPISNHLYFYWYRQILGQKVEFLVSFYNNEISEKSEIFDDQFSVERPDGSNFTLKIRSTKLEDSAMYFCASSPLVGNNEQYFGPGTRLTVT.

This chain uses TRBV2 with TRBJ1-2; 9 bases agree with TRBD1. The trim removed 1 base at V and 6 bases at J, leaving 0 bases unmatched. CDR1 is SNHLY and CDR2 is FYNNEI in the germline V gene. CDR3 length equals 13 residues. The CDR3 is CASSEDRGHGYTF. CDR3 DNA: TGTGCCAGCAGTGAAGACAGGGGGCATGGCTACACCTTC.

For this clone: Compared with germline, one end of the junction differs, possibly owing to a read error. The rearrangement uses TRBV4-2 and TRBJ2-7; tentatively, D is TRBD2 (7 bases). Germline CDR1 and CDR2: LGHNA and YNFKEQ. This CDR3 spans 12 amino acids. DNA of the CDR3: TGTGCCAGCAGTCGAAAAGCGGGACACATGGACTTC. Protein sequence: CASSRKAGHMDF.

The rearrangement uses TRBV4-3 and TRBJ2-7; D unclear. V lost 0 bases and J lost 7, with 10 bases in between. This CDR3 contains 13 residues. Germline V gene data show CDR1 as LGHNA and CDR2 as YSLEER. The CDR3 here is CASSQELSTEQYF. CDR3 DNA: TGCGCCAGCAGCCAAGAACTGTCTACGGAGCAGTACTTC.

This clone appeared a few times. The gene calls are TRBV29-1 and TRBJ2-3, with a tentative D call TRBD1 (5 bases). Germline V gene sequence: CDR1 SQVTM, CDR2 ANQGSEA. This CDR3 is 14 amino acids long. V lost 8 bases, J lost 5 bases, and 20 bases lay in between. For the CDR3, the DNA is TGCAGCACATCCGACGGTGTCACAGGAGATACGCAGTATTTT. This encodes CSTSDGVTGDTQYF.

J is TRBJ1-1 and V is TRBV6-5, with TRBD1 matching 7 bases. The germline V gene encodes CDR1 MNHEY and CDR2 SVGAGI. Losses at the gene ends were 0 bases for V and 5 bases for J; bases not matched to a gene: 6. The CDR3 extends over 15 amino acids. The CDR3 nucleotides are TGTGCCAGCAGTTACTCTTGGGGACAGAGGACTGAAGCTTTCTTT. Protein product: CASSYSWGQRTEAFF.

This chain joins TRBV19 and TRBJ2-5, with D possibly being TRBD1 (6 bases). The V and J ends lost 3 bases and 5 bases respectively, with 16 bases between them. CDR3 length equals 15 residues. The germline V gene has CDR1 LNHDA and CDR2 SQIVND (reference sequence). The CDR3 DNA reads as TGTGCCAGTAGTATCGAGGGACAAAGGTTGGAGACCCAGTACTTC. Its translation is CASSIEGQRLETQYF.

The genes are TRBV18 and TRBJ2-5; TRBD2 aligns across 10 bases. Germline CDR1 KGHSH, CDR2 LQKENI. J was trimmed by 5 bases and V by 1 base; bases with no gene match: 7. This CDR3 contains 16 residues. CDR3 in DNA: TGTGCCAGCTCACCACAAGGACTAGCGGCCGGGGAGACCCAGTACTTC. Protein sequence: CASSPQGLAAGETQYF.

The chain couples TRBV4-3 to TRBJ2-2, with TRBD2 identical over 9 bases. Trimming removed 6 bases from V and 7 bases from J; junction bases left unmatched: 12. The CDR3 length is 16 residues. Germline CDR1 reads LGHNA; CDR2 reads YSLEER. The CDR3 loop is CASRRSSGTNGGELFF. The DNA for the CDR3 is TGCGCCAGCAGACGTTCTAGCGGGACTAATGGCGGGGAGCTGTTTTTT.

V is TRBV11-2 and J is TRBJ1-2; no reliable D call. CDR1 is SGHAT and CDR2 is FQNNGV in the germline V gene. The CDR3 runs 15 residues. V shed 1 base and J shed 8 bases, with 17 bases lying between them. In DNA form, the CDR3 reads TGTGCCAGCAGCTTAGCGGGTGCGGCGCCGGGAGGCTACACCTTC. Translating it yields CASSLAGAAPGGYTF.

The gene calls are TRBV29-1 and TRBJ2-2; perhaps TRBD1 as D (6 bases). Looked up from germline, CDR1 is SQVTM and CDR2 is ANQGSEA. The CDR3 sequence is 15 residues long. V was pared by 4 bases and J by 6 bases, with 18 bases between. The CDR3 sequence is CSVAERPQGSGELFF. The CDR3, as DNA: TGCAGCGTTGCCGAGCGGCCCCAGGGGTCCGGGGAGCTGTTTTTT.

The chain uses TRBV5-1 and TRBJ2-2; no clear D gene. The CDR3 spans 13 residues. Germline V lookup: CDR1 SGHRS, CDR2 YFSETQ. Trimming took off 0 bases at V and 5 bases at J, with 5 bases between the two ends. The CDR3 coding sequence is TGCGCCAGCAGCTTGGGACTTACCGGGGAGCTGTTTTTT. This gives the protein CASSLGLTGELFF.

CDR3 sequence (DNA): TGTGCCAGCAGCTTGACGGTTAGGAGGAATGAGCAGTTCTTC. Translating it yields CASSLTVRRNEQFF. This chain connects TRBV5-5 to TRBJ2-1, with D possibly matching TRBD2 (5 bases). The CDR3 length is 14 residues. Germline V gene lookup returns CDR1 SGHKS and CDR2 YYEKEE (reference sequence). The V gene lost 1 base and the J gene lost 7 bases, with 12 bases spanning the gap.

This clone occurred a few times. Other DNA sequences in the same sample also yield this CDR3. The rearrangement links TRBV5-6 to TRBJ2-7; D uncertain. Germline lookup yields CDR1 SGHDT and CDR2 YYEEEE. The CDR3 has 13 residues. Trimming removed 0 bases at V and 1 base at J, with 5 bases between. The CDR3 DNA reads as TGTGCCAGCAGCTTGGGGCAGTCCTACGAGCAGTACTTC. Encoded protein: CASSLGQSYEQYF.

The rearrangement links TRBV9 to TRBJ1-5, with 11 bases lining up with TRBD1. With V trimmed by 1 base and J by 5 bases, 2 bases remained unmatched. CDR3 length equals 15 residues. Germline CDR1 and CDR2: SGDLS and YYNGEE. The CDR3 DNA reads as TGTGCCAGCAGCGTATCGGGACAGGGGGATCAGCCCCAGCATTTT. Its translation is CASSVSGQGDQPQHF.

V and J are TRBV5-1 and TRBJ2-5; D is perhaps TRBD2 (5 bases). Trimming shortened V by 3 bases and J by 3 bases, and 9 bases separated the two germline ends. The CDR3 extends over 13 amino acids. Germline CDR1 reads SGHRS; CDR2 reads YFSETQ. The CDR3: CASSWEQKETQYF. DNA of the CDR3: TGCGCCAGCAGCTGGGAGCAAAAAGAGACCCAGTACTTC.

The CDR3 sequence is CASSFVAGDTGELFF. DNA of the CDR3: TGTGCCAGCAGTTTTGTAGCGGGGGACACCGGGGAGCTGTTTTTT. The chain couples TRBV27 to TRBJ2-2, with 9 bases identical to TRBD2. This CDR3 has 15 amino acids. Germline V lookup: CDR1 MNHEY, CDR2 SMNVEV (reference sequence). The V gene end was trimmed by 3 bases and the J gene end by 3 bases; junction bases not matched to a gene: 2.

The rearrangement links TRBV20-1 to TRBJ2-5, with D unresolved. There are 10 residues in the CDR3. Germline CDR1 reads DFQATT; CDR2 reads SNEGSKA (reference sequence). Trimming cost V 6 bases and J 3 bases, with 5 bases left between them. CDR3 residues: CSAHKETQYF. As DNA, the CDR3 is TGCAGTGCCCACAAAGAGACCCAGTACTTC.

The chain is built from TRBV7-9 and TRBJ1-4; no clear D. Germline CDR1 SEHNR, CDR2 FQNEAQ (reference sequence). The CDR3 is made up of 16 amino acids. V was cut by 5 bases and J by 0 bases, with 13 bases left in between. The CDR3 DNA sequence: TGTGCCAGCAGCCGCGGTGGGAGGCCAACTAATGAAAAACTGTTTTTT. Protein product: CASSRGGRPTNEKLFF. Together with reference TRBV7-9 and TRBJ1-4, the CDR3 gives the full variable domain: DTGVSQNPRHKITKRGQNVTFRCDPISEHNRLYWYRQTLGQGPEFLTYFQNEAQLEKSRLLSDRFSAERPKGSFSTLEIQRTEQGDSAMYLCASSRGGRPTNEKLFFGSGTQLSVL.

In DNA, the CDR3 is TGTGCCAGCAGCGTAACTAGTGCCCCCACAGATACGCAGTATTTT. This translates into CASSVTSAPTDTQYF. This chain joins TRBV7-2 and TRBJ2-3; a weak D match, TRBD2 (5 bases). The germline V and J ends were trimmed by 5 bases and 2 bases, with 14 bases remaining between them. The CDR3 totals 15 residues. The germline gives CDR1 SGHTA, CDR2 FQGNSA.